This TCR beta chain was recovered during a study of blood T cell repertoires in COVID-19. In the study overall: PBMCs, B-cell-depleted T cells, or T cells were the source of the cDNA or gDNA that made up the material.

Germline V gene lookup returns CDR1 LNHDA and CDR2 SQIVND (reference sequence). This CDR3 spans 14 amino acids. The V segment lost 3 bases and the J segment 2 bases; nucleotides outside the gene matches: 4. Sequencing used immunoSEQ multiplex PCR; TCRdb keeps in-frame clones, though not all of them. The data show approximately 76,000 clones, about 90% seen once. The sequenced material came from peripheral blood. This TCR came from a human donor in a cohort sampled during active COVID-19. J is TRBJ2-7 and V is TRBV19; 7 bases align to TRBD1. DNA of the CDR3: TGTGCCAGTAGTATGATGACAGGGCCCTACGAGCAGTACTTC. Amino acids: CASSMMTGPYEQYF.